This TCR beta chain was obtained from a study of T-cell reconstitution after alpha-beta-depleted transplantation in children. Using unique molecular identifiers, the investigators prepared the TCRbeta library. Via MiXCR, TCRdb re-called the PCR reads, giving one row per CDR3 protein. The sample records about 340,000 distinct CDR3 sequences, about an eighth being singletons. CDR3 length equals 15 residues. The V end lost 2 bases, the J end lost 0 bases, and 9 bases lay between the germline ends. CDR1 is SGHRS, CDR2 YFSETQ, per germline. The sequence came from a human donor who donated a stem cell graft to a child with Fanconi anemia. The sample was PBMCs, taken from the stem cell graft. The J gene is TRBJ2-1, the V gene TRBV5-1, with D unclear. In DNA, the CDR3 is TGCGCCAGCAGCTTAAGCATAAACTCCTACAATGAGCAGTTCTTC. Translated, it gives CASSLSINSYNEQFF. The variable domain in full, completed from reference TRBV5-1 and TRBJ2-1, reads KAGVTQTPRYLIKTRGQQVTLSCSPISGHRSVSWYQQTPGQGLQFLFEYFSETQRNKGNFPGRFSGRQFSNSRSEMNVSTLELGDSALYLCASSLSINSYNEQFFGPGTRLTVL.